This T cell receptor beta chain was recorded in a study of breast tumors, draining lymph nodes, adjacent tissues. General study results and limits: Data fit most tumor T cells coming from lymph node, expanding in tumor. That most tumor T cells come from lymph nodes remained unproven. Compared with lymph nodes, tumors were less diverse; compared with nontumor tissue, more. Luminal-like breast cancer showed significantly higher tumor–nontumor repertoire similarity than basal-like.

Breast cancer patients provided tissue from their axillary draining lymph nodes. MiXCR, run by TCRdb on the multiplex PCR reads, gives a single entry per CDR3 protein. Seen here are over 250,000 distinct CDR3 sequences, about 30% observed once, and the top ten hold more than 1%. This clonotype has more than one count but fewer than ten. Its antigen is not identified. The junction does not match germline at one end; this may be a read error. Germline CDR1 is MNHEY and CDR2 is SVGEGT. The CDR3 runs 14 residues. This chain joins TRBV6-2 or TRBV6-3 and TRBJ2-2, with 8 positions matching TRBD1. The sequence was obtained from a female donor with breast cancer. Some clones in this sample may be carry-over from other donors' samples. The sample was axillary lymph node tissue. CDR3 sequence: CASRPGQVPGELFF. The CDR3 nucleotides are TGTGCCAGCAGGCCGGGACAGGTCCCCGGGGAACTGTTTTTT.